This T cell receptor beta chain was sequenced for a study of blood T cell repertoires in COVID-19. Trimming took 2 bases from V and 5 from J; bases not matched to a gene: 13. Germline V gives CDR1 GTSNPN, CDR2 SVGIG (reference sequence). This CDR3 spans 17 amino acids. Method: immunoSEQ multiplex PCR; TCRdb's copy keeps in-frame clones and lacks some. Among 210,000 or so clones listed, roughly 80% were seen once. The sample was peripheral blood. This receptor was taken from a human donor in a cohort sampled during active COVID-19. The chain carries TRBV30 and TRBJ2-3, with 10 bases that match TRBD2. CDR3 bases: TGTGCCTGGAGTTCCCCACTCCTAGCGGGAGAGTTAGATACGCAGTATTTT. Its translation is CAWSSPLLAGELDTQYF.